One and the same sample provided the 30 T cell receptor beta chains below, sequenced in a study of cytomegalovirus exposure and HLA in healthy donors. The PCR used 60 Vbeta and 13 Jbeta primers. Generated by immunoSEQ multiplex PCR, the TCRdb table keeps only in-frame clones and is missing some. The top ten clones hold 2% to 2.5% of a sample with approximately 200,000 clones, roughly 85% of them seen once. Sequencing was performed on PBMCs. Every receptor here comes from a woman in her fifties or sixties in good health and CMV-seronegative.

This rearrangement joins TRBV28 to TRBJ1-6; D gene uncertain. In germline, CDR1 is MDHEN, CDR2 SYDVKM. V shed 4 bases and J shed 7 bases, with 8 bases lying between them. This CDR3 spans 13 amino acids. The CDR3 protein is CASSSEENSPLHF. In DNA form, the CDR3 reads TGTGCCAGCAGTTCTGAGGAGAATTCACCCCTCCACTTT.

The chain combines TRBV28 with TRBJ2-7, with TRBD2 identical over 7 bases. The CDR3 spans 13 residues. Germline CDR1 and CDR2: MDHEN and SYDVKM. After removal of 8 bases from V and 5 bases from J, the junction contained 9 bases not matched to a gene. The CDR3 protein is CASGRESENEQYF. CDR3 in DNA: TGTGCCAGCGGGCGGGAGAGTGAGAACGAGCAGTACTTC.

The rearrangement joins TRBV28 to TRBJ2-3; D remains ambiguous. Germline values: CDR1 MDHEN, CDR2 SYDVKM. Between the trimmed V and J ends, which lost 6 bases and 2 bases, there was a span of 15 bases. This CDR3 has 15 residues. This CDR3 is CASSPPTSLTDTQYF. The CDR3 DNA is TGTGCCAGCAGCCCGCCGACATCTCTCACAGATACGCAGTATTTT.

The chain couples TRBV7-9 to TRBJ2-7; 13 bases are a match to TRBD2. Germline loops: CDR1 SEHNR, CDR2 FQNEAQ (reference sequence). V shed 1 base and J 3 bases; nucleotides not matched to a gene: 0. CDR3 length: 15 residues. The CDR3 protein is CASSLGTSGGYEQYF. CDR3 bases: TGTGCCAGCAGCTTAGGGACTAGCGGGGGCTACGAGCAGTACTTC.

The chain links TRBV7-9 to TRBJ1-2, with TRBD1 identical over 8 bases. The CDR3 totals 13 residues. CDR1 is SEHNR, CDR2 FQNEAQ, per germline (reference sequence). The junction had 1 base not matched to a gene; V was cut back by 1 base and J by 6 bases. The CDR3 sequence is CASSLGQGNGYTF. CDR3 sequence (DNA): TGTGCCAGCAGCTTAGGACAGGGGAATGGCTACACCTTC.

This clone was seen once. The chain uses TRBV5-1 and TRBJ1-5, with a weak D call TRBD1 (5 bases). The CDR3 loop spans 15 amino acids. The V end lost 2 bases, the J end lost 3 bases, and 12 bases lay between the germline ends. CDR1 is SGHRS, CDR2 YFSETQ, per germline. CDR3 in amino acids: CASSFQGGTNQPQHF. The CDR3, as DNA: TGCGCCAGCAGCTTCCAGGGAGGAACCAATCAGCCCCAGCATTTT.

The gene calls are TRBV14 and TRBJ2-1; 8 positions match TRBD1. Germline CDR1 SGHDN, CDR2 FVKESK. The CDR3 length is 16 residues. V shed 0 bases and J 6 bases; nucleotides not matched to a gene: 7. As DNA, the CDR3 is TGTGCCAGCAGCCAAGAGCTCCCGGGGACAGGCAATGAGCAGTTCTTC. Protein: CASSQELPGTGNEQFF.

This rearrangement joins TRBV27 to TRBJ2-1; maybe TRBD2 (6 bases). The germline V gene encodes CDR1 MNHEY and CDR2 SMNVEV (reference sequence). The CDR3 length is 15 residues. Trimming removed 6 bases from V and 0 bases from J, with 12 bases in between. Written as DNA, the CDR3 is TGTGCCAGCAGAAGCGGGTCTAGCTCCTACAATGAGCAGTTCTTC. This encodes CASRSGSSSYNEQFF.

This sequence joins TRBV4-1 and TRBJ2-5, with 9 nucleotides matching TRBD2. The end of the DNA is better explained by TRBJ2-7, so the J call may be wrong. The CDR3 covers 15 residues. Per the germline V gene, CDR1 is MGHRA and CDR2 is YSYEKL. This chain's CDR3 is CASSQESGRLDEQYF. The CDR3 coding sequence is TGCGCCAGCAGCCAAGAAAGCGGGAGGCTCGACGAGCAGTACTTC.

The chain employs TRBV5-1 and TRBJ2-3, with D hard to call. Trimming took off 1 base at V and 7 bases at J, with 4 bases between the two ends. CDR3 length: 11 residues. Germline assignment: CDR1 SGHRS and CDR2 YFSETQ. The CDR3, as DNA: TGCGCCAGCAGCTTGAGCTATACGCAGTATTTT. Amino acid sequence: CASSLSYTQYF.

This rearrangement joins TRBV6-5 to TRBJ2-1, with TRBD1 matching over 8 bases. The germline V gene has CDR1 MNHEY and CDR2 SVGAGI. Germline trimming cut 0 bases from V and 8 bases from J; bases unmatched to any gene: 9. This CDR3 region has 16 residues. This CDR3 is CASSYSRTGTGDEQFF. The CDR3 nucleotides read TGTGCCAGCAGTTACTCGCGGACAGGGACAGGCGATGAGCAGTTCTTC.

The CDR3 region is CASSRTINSYEQYF. Written as DNA, the CDR3 is TGTGCCAGCTCGAGGACTATCAACTCCTACGAGCAGTACTTC. This chain links TRBV5-8 with TRBJ2-7, with D perhaps TRBD2 (6 bases). Deletions cut 7 bases from V and 0 bases from J, with 14 bases between. The germline gives CDR1 SGHTS, CDR2 YDEGEE. The length of the CDR3 is 14 residues.

V gene TRBV15 combines with J gene TRBJ1-3; D might be TRBD1 (5 bases). With 2 bases removed from V and 0 bases from J, the gap between germline ends came to 14 bases. Germline-derived CDR1 and CDR2 are LNHNV and YYDKDF (reference sequence). The CDR3 runs 17 residues. The CDR3 loop reads CATSRFAGGASGNTIYF. DNA of the CDR3: TGTGCCACCAGCAGATTTGCGGGGGGAGCCTCTGGAAACACCATATATTTT.

V is TRBV6-1 and J is TRBJ2-3; 11 bases fit TRBD2. The CDR3 is 15 amino acids. Germline assignment: CDR1 MNHNS and CDR2 SASEGT. V dropped 4 bases and J dropped 3; count of bases not matched to a gene: 3. This CDR3 is CASSARTSGTDTQYF. The CDR3, as DNA: TGTGCCAGCAGTGCCCGGACTAGCGGGACAGATACGCAGTATTTT.

The CDR3 region is CASTPTGVSGYTF. For the CDR3, the DNA is TGTGCCAGCACCCCTACAGGGGTTAGTGGCTACACCTTC. This chain joins TRBV6-6 and TRBJ1-2, with 7 nucleotides matching TRBD1. V lost 7 bases to trimming and J lost 7 bases; unmatched junction nucleotides: 9. CDR3 length: 13 amino acids. Germline lookup yields CDR1 MNHNY and CDR2 SVGAGI (reference sequence).

The V gene is TRBV14, the J gene TRBJ2-5; 7 nucleotides match TRBD2. V gave up 5 bases and J gave up 5 bases; unmatched junction bases: 14. CDR3 length equals 16 residues. From germline, CDR1 is SGHDN and CDR2 FVKESK. The CDR3 loop reads CASSSRRGGSLETQYF. The CDR3 nucleotides read TGTGCCAGCAGCTCCCGGCGCGGCGGGAGCCTGGAGACCCAGTACTTC. Using reference TRBV14 and TRBJ2-5 for the parts outside the CDR3, the full variable domain is EAGVTQFPSHSVIEKGQTVTLRCDPISGHDNLYWYRRVMGKEIKFLLHFVKESKQDESGMPNNRFLAERTGGTYSTLKVQPAELEDSGVYFCASSSRRGGSLETQYFGPGTRLLVL.

The chain recombines TRBV7-9 with TRBJ1-5; tentative D call: TRBD1 (6 bases). Deletions cut 1 base from V and 4 bases from J, with 14 bases between. The length of the CDR3 is 16 residues. CDR1 and CDR2 from the germline V gene are SEHNR and FQNEAQ (reference sequence). CDR3 sequence (DNA): TGTGCCAGCAGCTTAGGCCCGACAGGCCGGAATCAGCCCCAGCATTTT. This gives the protein CASSLGPTGRNQPQHF.

This clone was counted once. Other nucleotide sequences from this sample produce the same CDR3. The rearrangement joins TRBV7-3 to TRBJ1-1, with D possibly matching TRBD1 (6 bases). CDR3 length: 20 residues. Germline V gene data show CDR1 as SGHTA and CDR2 as FQGTGA. V lost 0 bases to trimming and J lost 4 bases, with 27 bases between them. CDR3: CASSLTGMGAVWGPGTEAFF. CDR3 nucleotides: TGTGCCAGCAGCTTAACTGGGATGGGGGCAGTTTGGGGGCCGGGCACTGAAGCTTTCTTT.

As concerns this clone: The same CDR3 arises from other DNA sequences in this sample as well. The rearrangement links TRBV11-3 to TRBJ2-5; TRBD1 agrees at 9 bases. CDR1 is SGHNT and CDR2 is YENEEA in the germline V gene. V shed 5 bases and J 5 bases; nucleotides not matched to a gene: 3. The CDR3 covers 13 residues. CDR3 bases: TGTGCCAGCAGCCGACAGGGGGGGGAGACCCAGTACTTC. It specifies CASSRQGGETQYF. Using reference TRBV11-3 and TRBJ2-5 for the parts outside the CDR3, the full variable domain is EAGVVQSPRYKIIEKKQPVAFWCNPISGHNTLYWYLQNLGQGPELLIRYENEEAVDDSQLPKDRFSAERLKGVDSTLKIQPAELGDSAVYLCASSRQGGETQYFGPGTRLLVL.

The J gene is TRBJ2-6, the V gene TRBV28, with 7 bases matching TRBD1. The CDR3 runs 15 residues. Germline CDR1 and CDR2: MDHEN and SYDVKM. J lost 11 bases, V lost 5 bases, and 12 bases had no gene match. CDR3 in amino acids: CASSIQGPYGDVLTF. DNA for the CDR3: TGTGCCAGCAGTATACAGGGGCCGTATGGGGACGTCCTGACTTTC.

About this clone: This same CDR3 is encoded by further DNA sequences in the sample. J is TRBJ1-2 and V is TRBV27, with unresolved D. V was pared by 2 bases and J by 2 bases, with 6 bases between. Germline V gives CDR1 MNHEY, CDR2 SMNVEV (reference sequence). The CDR3 length is 13 residues. The CDR3 here is CASSLEGNYGYTF. CDR3 bases: TGTGCCAGCAGTTTAGAGGGAAACTATGGCTACACCTTC.

Here the CDR3 reads CASSFGLAGGLGGETQYF. In DNA form, the CDR3 reads TGCGCCAGCAGCTTTGGACTAGCGGGAGGCTTAGGTGGAGAGACCCAGTACTTC. This chain links TRBV5-1 with TRBJ2-5, with TRBD2 matching over 14 bases. The CDR3 has 18 residues. Germline V gene sequence: CDR1 SGHRS, CDR2 YFSETQ. The junction had 10 bases not matched to a gene; V was cut back by 2 bases and J by 4 bases. Full variable domain (outside the CDR3, taken from reference TRBV5-1 and TRBJ2-5): KAGVTQTPRYLIKTRGQQVTLSCSPISGHRSVSWYQQTPGQGLQFLFEYFSETQRNKGNFPGRFSGRQFSNSRSEMNVSTLELGDSALYLCASSFGLAGGLGGETQYFGPGTRLLVL.

This clone appeared a few times. The V gene is TRBV2, the J gene TRBJ2-5; 8 nucleotides line up with TRBD2. CDR1 and CDR2 from the germline V gene are SNHLY and FYNNEI. J gave up 0 bases and V 0 bases, and 6 bases lay outside the gene matches. The CDR3 consists of 17 residues. CDR3 sequence (DNA): TGTGCCAGCAGTGAAGCGATCCCTAGCGGGTACCAAGAGACCCAGTACTTC. This codes for CASSEAIPSGYQETQYF.

There are a few counts of this clone. This chain links TRBV28 with TRBJ2-1, with D possibly TRBD2 on 5 matching bases. The CDR3 has 14 amino acids. With 2 bases removed from V and 3 bases from J, the gap between germline ends came to 8 bases. Germline lookup yields CDR1 MDHEN and CDR2 SYDVKM. The CDR3 is CASSLGSSYNEQFF. The CDR3 DNA reads as TGTGCCAGCAGTTTAGGGAGCAGCTACAATGAGCAGTTCTTC.

This chain joins TRBV13 and TRBJ1-3, with 12 bases that match TRBD1. Trimming cost V 4 bases and J 0 bases; bases outside gene matches: 10. Germline V CDR1 and CDR2: PRHDT, FYEKMQ (reference sequence). CDR3 length: 19 amino acids. The CDR3 DNA follows: TGTGCCAGCAGCTCCCCGGCGGGACAGGGGGCCGACTCTGGAAACACCATATATTTT. It is translated as CASSSPAGQGADSGNTIYF. Based on the CDR3 plus reference TRBV13 and TRBJ1-3, the full variable domain is AAGVIQSPRHLIKEKRETATLKCYPIPRHDTVYWYQQGPGQDPQFLISFYEKMQSDKGSIPDRFSAQQFSDYHSELNMSSLELGDSALYFCASSSPAGQGADSGNTIYFGEGSWLTVV.

This clone was counted a single time. The V and J genes are TRBV10-3 and TRBJ1-3, with D unclear. This CDR3 spans 14 amino acids. The V and J ends lost 4 bases and 0 bases respectively, with 7 bases between them. Germline lookup yields CDR1 ENHRY and CDR2 SYGVKD. The CDR3 here is CAISGSVSGNTIYF. CDR3 nucleotide sequence: TGTGCCATCAGTGGTTCGGTCTCTGGAAACACCATATATTTT.

The chain couples TRBV4-1 to TRBJ2-1; tentative D call: TRBD2 (6 bases). Germline CDR1 is MGHRA and CDR2 is YSYEKL. There are 18 residues in the CDR3. V lost 0 bases, J lost 5 bases, and 20 bases lay in between. DNA of the CDR3: TGCGCCAGCAGCCAAGAATGGGTAGTGGCGGGAAAGAACAATGAGCAGTTCTTC. As protein: CASSQEWVVAGKNNEQFF.

The chain links TRBV6-5 to TRBJ2-2, with 9 bases that match TRBD1. Germline values: CDR1 MNHEY, CDR2 SVGAGI. V lost 5 bases to trimming and J lost 7 bases; unmatched junction nucleotides: 8. The CDR3 sequence is 15 residues long. The CDR3 protein is CASSLNRGRDGELFF. The CDR3 DNA reads TGTGCCAGCAGTCTTAACAGGGGGCGCGACGGGGAGCTGTTTTTT.

This rearrangement joins TRBV11-3 to TRBJ2-7; 9 bases fit TRBD1. The CDR3 sequence is 14 residues long. V was clipped by 5 bases and J by 6 bases; unmatched bases: 8. CDR1 is SGHNT, CDR2 YENEEA, per germline. DNA of the CDR3: TGTGCCAGCAGCAAGGGACAGGGTTATCTCGAGCAGTACTTC. Amino acids: CASSKGQGYLEQYF.

This clone is a singleton in its sample. The chain combines TRBV28 with TRBJ1-5; no clear D. This CDR3 is built from 12 residues. The V end lost 3 bases, the J end lost 7 bases, and 7 bases lay between the germline ends. CDR1 and CDR2 from the germline V gene are MDHEN and SYDVKM. The CDR3 DNA follows: TGTGCCAGCAGTTTGAAGAGGCAGCCCCAGCATTTT. It encodes CASSLKRQPQHF.